These 18 T cell receptor beta chains share one sample of origin, sequenced in a study of T-cell memory formation after mild COVID-19. TCRdb redid the calling of the 5' RACE reads with MiXCR, one entry per CDR3 protein. Found here are about 210,000 distinct CDR3 sequences, roughly a tenth of them singletons; the top ten hold 2.5% to 3.5%. Specimen: PBMCs or a T cell subset sorted from them (not recorded which). Receptors were obtained from a man between 18 and 29 years old who had mild COVID-19 (a few samples of this study predate the infection). Cell type and time point are not known.

The chain combines TRBV7-9 with TRBJ1-1; D gene unclear. CDR1 SEHNR and CDR2 FQNEAQ come from the germline V gene (reference sequence). V lost 1 base and J lost 11, with 14 bases in between. This CDR3 contains 13 residues. The CDR3 DNA sequence: TGTGCCAGCAGCTTAGGGGAAGGCCGGGAGGCTTTCTTT. This translates into CASSLGEGREAFF. Drawing the rest from reference TRBV7-9 and TRBJ1-1, the complete variable domain is DTGVSQNPRHKITKRGQNVTFRCDPISEHNRLYWYRQTLGQGPEFLTYFQNEAQLEKSRLLSDRFSAERPKGSFSTLEIQRTEQGDSAMYLCASSLGEGREAFFGQGTRLTVV.

This sequence joins TRBV7-2 and TRBJ2-1; 14 bases fit TRBD2. With 3 bases clipped from V and 7 bases from J, the junction kept 8 bases outside the gene matches. In germline, CDR1 is SGHTA, CDR2 FQGNSA. This CDR3 comprises 17 residues. The CDR3 loop is CASSFSPTSGGGNEQFF. The CDR3 coding sequence is TGTGCCAGCAGCTTCTCACCGACTAGCGGGGGGGGAAATGAGCAGTTCTTC.

This rearrangement joins TRBV5-1 to TRBJ2-7; perhaps TRBD2 as D (5 bases). The CDR3 length is 14 residues. Looked up from germline, CDR1 is SGHRS and CDR2 is YFSETQ. Trimming removed 2 bases from V and 7 bases from J, with 16 bases in between. The CDR3 is CASSFESLSGEQYF. CDR3 sequence (DNA): TGCGCCAGCAGCTTCGAAAGTTTGTCGGGAGAGCAGTACTTC.

This clonotype was seen a handful of times. V gene TRBV4-2 combines with J gene TRBJ2-7; the D gene is possibly TRBD1 (5 bases). Germline CDR1 is LGHNA and CDR2 is YNFKEQ. The CDR3 length is 17 residues. V gave up 4 bases and J gave up 0 bases, with 19 bases separating them. The CDR3 sequence: CASSRRGHTGSSYEQYF. In DNA, the CDR3 is TGTGCCAGCAGCCGAAGGGGCCATACTGGTAGCTCCTACGAGCAGTACTTC.

CDR3 loop: CASSPEGRSISGYTF. The CDR3 DNA reads TGTGCCAGCAGCCCCGAGGGTAGATCTATTTCTGGCTACACCTTC. The chain recombines TRBV9 with TRBJ1-2; no clear D gene. Germline loops: CDR1 SGDLS, CDR2 YYNGEE. Trimming took off 4 bases at V and 7 bases at J, with 20 bases between the two ends. The CDR3 runs to 15 residues.

The sample holds a few counts of this clonotype. This chain joins TRBV14 and TRBJ2-7; TRBD2 matches 12 bases. Per germline, CDR1 SGHDN and CDR2 FVKESK. Trimming cost V 1 base and J 6 bases; bases outside gene matches: 7. The CDR3 runs to 16 residues. Written as DNA, the CDR3 is TGTGCCAGCAGCCAAGCCTTGACTAGCGGGGGTGGCGAGCAGTACGTC. This translates into CASSQALTSGGGEQYV.

This clonotype was observed a handful of times. V usage is TRBV18 and J usage is TRBJ1-5; 7 bases are a match to TRBD1. V shed 5 bases, J shed 3 bases, and the junction held 7 bases outside the gene matches. The CDR3 contains 15 residues. CDR1 is KGHSH and CDR2 is LQKENI in the germline V gene. The DNA of the CDR3 is TGTGCCAGCTCATTGACAGGGTTTTACAATCAGCCCCAGCATTTT. Protein sequence: CASSLTGFYNQPQHF.

This clonotype was observed a handful of times. The CDR3 here is CASSQDGRSAPEQFF. The CDR3 region has the DNA TGCGCCAGCAGCCAAGATGGGAGGTCCGCTCCTGAGCAGTTCTTC. The chain has TRBV4-3 and TRBJ2-1; possible D gene TRBD2, 6 bases. The CDR3 is 15 residues long. Germline V gene sequence: CDR1 LGHNA, CDR2 YSLEER. V was trimmed by 0 bases and J by 9 bases, leaving 15 bases between them.

The rearrangement links TRBV4-3 to TRBJ1-4, with TRBD1 matching over 7 bases. Germline trimming cut 5 bases from V and 0 bases from J; bases unmatched to any gene: 12. The CDR3 extends over 18 amino acids. Germline-derived CDR1 and CDR2 are LGHNA and YSLEER. The CDR3 region has the DNA TGCGCCAGCAGCGCCGGGACAGTTACGGGGTCAACTAATGAAAAACTGTTTTTT. Its translation: CASSAGTVTGSTNEKLFF.

The table lists this clonotype with a few counts. This rearrangement joins TRBV24-1 to TRBJ2-1; D assignment may be TRBD1 or TRBD2 (6 bases each). V was pared by 7 bases and J by 7 bases, with 16 bases between. Germline V gene lookup returns CDR1 KGHDR and CDR2 SFDVKD. This CDR3 spans 14 amino acids. This CDR3 reads CATRGARELNEQFF. Here the CDR3 DNA reads TGTGCCACCAGGGGGGCCCGGGAGTTAAATGAGCAGTTCTTC.

This clonotype has a handful of counts. The chain links TRBV5-1 to TRBJ1-1; D gene unclear. The CDR3 sequence is 16 residues long. V shed 0 bases and J shed 3 bases, with 15 bases lying between them. Germline V CDR1 and CDR2: SGHRS, YFSETQ. CDR3 coding DNA: TGCGCCAGCAGCTTGGCTCCGGCCCGGCAGGACACTGAAGCTTTCTTT. It codes for CASSLAPARQDTEAFF.

The rearrangement uses TRBV2 and TRBJ2-3, with TRBD2 matching 8 bases. Per the germline V gene, CDR1 is SNHLY and CDR2 is FYNNEI. V shed 7 bases and J 1 base; nucleotides not matched to a gene: 7. This CDR3 is built from 15 residues. CDR3 nucleotides: TGTGCCAGCATTCCGGGGGGGGCCGGCACAGATACGCAGTATTTT. It codes for CASIPGGAGTDTQYF.

This clonotype occurred a few times. This chain joins TRBV11-3 and TRBJ2-4; D gene uncertain. The V end was cut by 3 bases, the J end by 0 bases, with 9 bases between. Per the germline V gene, CDR1 is SGHNT and CDR2 is YENEEA. There are 15 residues in the CDR3. The CDR3 loop reads CASSFLGLAKNIQYF. CDR3 in DNA: TGTGCCAGCAGCTTCCTAGGGTTAGCCAAAAACATTCAGTACTTC.

This clonotype was seen only a few times. This chain joins TRBV5-4 and TRBJ2-2; D call uncertain. The CDR3 loop spans 15 amino acids. Trimming pared 4 bases from V and 0 bases from J, leaving 10 bases between. CDR1 and CDR2 (germline): SGHNT, YYREEE (reference sequence). The CDR3 bases are TGTGCCAGCAGCGCCCAAACAACGAACACCGGGGAGCTGTTTTTT. Translation: CASSAQTTNTGELFF.

This clonotype was seen repeatedly, ten times or more. J is TRBJ2-1 and V is TRBV4-3; the match to TRBD2 covers 12 bases. The CDR3 totals 15 residues. V dropped 2 bases and J dropped 7; count of bases not matched to a gene: 3. Germline CDR1 LGHNA, CDR2 YSLEER. The chain's CDR3 is CASSQPSGGVNEQFF. The CDR3 region has the DNA TGCGCCAGCAGCCAACCTAGCGGGGGGGTAAATGAGCAGTTCTTC.

This clonotype was seen a handful of times. The chain links TRBV2 to TRBJ2-7; D is perhaps TRBD1 (5 bases). This CDR3 comprises 13 residues. Looked up from germline, CDR1 is SNHLY and CDR2 is FYNNEI. V lost 10 bases and J 3 bases, leaving 16 bases between the germline ends. CDR3 nucleotides: TGTGCCACCGCCGAACAGGTGGACTACGAGCAGTACTTC. Protein sequence: CATAEQVDYEQYF.

The chain uses TRBV4-2 and TRBJ1-2; tentatively, D is TRBD1 (6 bases). This CDR3 has 15 residues. The germline V gene has CDR1 LGHNA and CDR2 YNFKEQ. The ends were cut back, 3 bases at V and 4 bases at J, with 15 bases in the middle. CDR3 loop: CASSQRTGTSYGYTF. Written as DNA, the CDR3 is TGTGCCAGCAGCCAGCGAACAGGGACCTCCTATGGCTACACCTTC.

Only a few counts were recorded for this clonotype. This chain links TRBV12-3 or TRBV12-4 with TRBJ2-2, with unresolved D. Trimming took off 3 bases at V and 1 base at J, with 6 bases between the two ends. The CDR3 sequence is 14 residues long. This CDR3 reads CASSLFRNTGELFF. The CDR3 DNA reads as TGTGCCAGCAGTTTGTTTAGGAACACCGGGGAGCTGTTTTTT.